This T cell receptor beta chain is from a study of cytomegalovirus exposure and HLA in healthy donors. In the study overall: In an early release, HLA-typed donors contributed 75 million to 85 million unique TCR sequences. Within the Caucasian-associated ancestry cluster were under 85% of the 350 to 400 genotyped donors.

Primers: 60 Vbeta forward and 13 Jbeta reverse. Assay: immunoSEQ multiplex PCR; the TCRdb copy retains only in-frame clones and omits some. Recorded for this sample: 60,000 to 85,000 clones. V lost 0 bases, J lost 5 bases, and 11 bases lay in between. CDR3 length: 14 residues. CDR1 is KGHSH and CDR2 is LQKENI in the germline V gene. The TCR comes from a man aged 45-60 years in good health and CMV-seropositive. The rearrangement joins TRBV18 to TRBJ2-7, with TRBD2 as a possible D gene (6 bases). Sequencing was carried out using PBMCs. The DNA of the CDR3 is TGTGCCAGCTCACCACCGGGCGGAGGGGACGAGCAGTACTTC. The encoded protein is CASSPPGGGDEQYF.